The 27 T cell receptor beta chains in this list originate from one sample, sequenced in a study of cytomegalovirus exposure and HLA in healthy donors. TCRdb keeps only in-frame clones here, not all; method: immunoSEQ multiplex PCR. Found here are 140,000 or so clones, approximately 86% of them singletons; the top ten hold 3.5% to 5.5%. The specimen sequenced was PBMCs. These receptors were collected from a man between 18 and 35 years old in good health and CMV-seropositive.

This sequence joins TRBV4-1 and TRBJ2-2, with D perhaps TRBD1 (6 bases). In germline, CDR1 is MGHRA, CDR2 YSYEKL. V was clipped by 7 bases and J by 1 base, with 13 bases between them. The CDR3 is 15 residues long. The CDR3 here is CASTLGTLNTGELFF. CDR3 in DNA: TGCGCCAGCACATTGGGGACATTGAACACCGGGGAGCTGTTTTTT.

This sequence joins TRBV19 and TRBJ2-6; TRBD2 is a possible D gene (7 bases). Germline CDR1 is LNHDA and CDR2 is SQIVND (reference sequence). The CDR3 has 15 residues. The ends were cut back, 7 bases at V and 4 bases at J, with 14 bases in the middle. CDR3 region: CASNRGGRGANVLTF. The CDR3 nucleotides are TGTGCCAGTAATAGGGGGGGCCGAGGGGCCAACGTCCTGACTTTC.

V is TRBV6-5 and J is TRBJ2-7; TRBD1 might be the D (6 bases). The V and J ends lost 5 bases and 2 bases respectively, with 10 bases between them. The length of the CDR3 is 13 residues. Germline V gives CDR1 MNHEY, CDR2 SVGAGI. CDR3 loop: CASSAGQPYEQYF. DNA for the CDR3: TGTGCCAGCAGTGCCGGACAGCCCTACGAGCAGTACTTC.

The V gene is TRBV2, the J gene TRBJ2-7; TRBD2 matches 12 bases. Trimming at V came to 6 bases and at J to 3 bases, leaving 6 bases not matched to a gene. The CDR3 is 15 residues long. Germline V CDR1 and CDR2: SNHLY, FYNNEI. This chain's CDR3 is CASSLAGGPFYEQYF. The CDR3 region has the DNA TGTGCCAGCAGCCTAGCGGGGGGGCCCTTCTACGAGCAGTACTTC.

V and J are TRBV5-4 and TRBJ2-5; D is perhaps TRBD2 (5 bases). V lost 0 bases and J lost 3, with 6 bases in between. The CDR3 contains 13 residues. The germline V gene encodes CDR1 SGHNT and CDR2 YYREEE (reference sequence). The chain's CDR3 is CASSLVEEETQYF. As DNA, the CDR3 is TGTGCCAGCAGCTTGGTGGAGGAAGAGACCCAGTACTTC.

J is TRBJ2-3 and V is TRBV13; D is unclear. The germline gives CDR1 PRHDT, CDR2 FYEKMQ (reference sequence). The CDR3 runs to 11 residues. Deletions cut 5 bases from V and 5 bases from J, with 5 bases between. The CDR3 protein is CASSHRDTQYF. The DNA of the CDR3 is TGTGCCAGCAGCCACAGAGATACGCAGTATTTT.

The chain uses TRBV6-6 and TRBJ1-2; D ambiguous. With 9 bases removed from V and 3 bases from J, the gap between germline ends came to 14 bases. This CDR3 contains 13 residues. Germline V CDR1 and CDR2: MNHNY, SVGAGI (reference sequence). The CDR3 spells CASRREAHYGYTF. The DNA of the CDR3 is TGTGCCAGTCGACGCGAAGCGCACTATGGCTACACCTTC.

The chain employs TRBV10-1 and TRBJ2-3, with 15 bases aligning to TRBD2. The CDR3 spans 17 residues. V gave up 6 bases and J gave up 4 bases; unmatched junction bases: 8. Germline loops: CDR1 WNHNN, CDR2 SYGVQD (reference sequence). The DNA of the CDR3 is TGCGCCAGCAGCCTACCGGGACTAGCGGGAGGAGCAGATACGCAGTATTTT. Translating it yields CASSLPGLAGGADTQYF.

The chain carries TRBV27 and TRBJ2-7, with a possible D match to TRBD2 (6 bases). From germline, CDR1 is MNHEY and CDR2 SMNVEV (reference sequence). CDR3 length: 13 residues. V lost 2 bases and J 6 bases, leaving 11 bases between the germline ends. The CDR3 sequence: CASSLRGGVEQYF. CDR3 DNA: TGTGCCAGCAGTTTACGTGGAGGGGTCGAGCAGTACTTC.

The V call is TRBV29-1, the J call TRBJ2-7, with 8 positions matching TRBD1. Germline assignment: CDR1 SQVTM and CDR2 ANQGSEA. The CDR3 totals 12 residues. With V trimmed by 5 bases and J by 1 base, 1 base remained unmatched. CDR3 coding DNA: TGCAGCGTTAGGGACAGGTCCTACGAGCAGTACTTC. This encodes CSVRDRSYEQYF.

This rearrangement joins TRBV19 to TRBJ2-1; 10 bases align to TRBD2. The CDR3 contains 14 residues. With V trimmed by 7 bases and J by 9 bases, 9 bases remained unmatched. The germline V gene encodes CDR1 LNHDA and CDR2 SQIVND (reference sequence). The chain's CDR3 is CASIAGTSEGEQFF. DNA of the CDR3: TGTGCCAGTATCGCCGGGACTAGCGAGGGTGAGCAGTTCTTC. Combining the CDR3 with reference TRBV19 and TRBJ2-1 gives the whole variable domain DGGITQSPKYLFRKEGQNVTLSCEQNLNHDAMYWYRQDPGQGLRLIYYSQIVNDFQKGDIAEGYSVSREKKESFPLTVTSAQKNPTAFYLCASIAGTSEGEQFFGPGTRLTVL.

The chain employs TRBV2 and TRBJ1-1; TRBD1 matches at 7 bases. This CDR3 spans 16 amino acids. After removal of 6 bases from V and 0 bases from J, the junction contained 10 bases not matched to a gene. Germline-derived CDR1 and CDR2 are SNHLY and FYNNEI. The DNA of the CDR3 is TGTGCCAGCAGGGCGACAGGGTTATTTTTGAACACTGAAGCTTTCTTT. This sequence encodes CASRATGLFLNTEAFF.

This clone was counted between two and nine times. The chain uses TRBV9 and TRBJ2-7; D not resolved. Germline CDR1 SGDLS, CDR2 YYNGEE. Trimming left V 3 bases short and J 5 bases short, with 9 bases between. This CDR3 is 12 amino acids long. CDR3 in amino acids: CASSDGFNEQYF. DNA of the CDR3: TGTGCCAGCAGCGACGGGTTTAACGAGCAGTACTTC.

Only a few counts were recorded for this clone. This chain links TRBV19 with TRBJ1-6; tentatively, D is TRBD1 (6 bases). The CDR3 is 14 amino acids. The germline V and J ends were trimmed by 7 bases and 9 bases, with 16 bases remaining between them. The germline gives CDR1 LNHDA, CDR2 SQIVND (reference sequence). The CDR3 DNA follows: TGTGCCAGTACAAACAGGGAACGTATTTCACCCCTCCACTTT. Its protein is CASTNRERISPLHF.

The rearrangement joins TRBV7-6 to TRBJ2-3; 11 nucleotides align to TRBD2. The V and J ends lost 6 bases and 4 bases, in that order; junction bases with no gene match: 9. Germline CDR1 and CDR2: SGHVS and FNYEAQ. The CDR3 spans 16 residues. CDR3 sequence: CASRDSTSGSPDTQYF. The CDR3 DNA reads TGTGCCAGCAGGGATTCCACTAGCGGGAGCCCAGATACGCAGTATTTT.

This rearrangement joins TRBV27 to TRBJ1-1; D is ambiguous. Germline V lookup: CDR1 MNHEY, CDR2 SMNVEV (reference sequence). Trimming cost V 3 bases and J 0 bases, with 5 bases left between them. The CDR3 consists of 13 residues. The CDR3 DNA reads TGTGCCAGCAGTTTCAGGCTGAACACTGAAGCTTTCTTT. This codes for CASSFRLNTEAFF.

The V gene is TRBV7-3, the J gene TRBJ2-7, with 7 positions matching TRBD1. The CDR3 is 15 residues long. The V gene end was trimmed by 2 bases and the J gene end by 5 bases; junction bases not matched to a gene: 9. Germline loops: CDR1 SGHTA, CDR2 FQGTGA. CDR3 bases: TGTGCCAGCAGCTTAGTCAGACAGGGTCGACACGAGCAGTACTTC. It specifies CASSLVRQGRHEQYF. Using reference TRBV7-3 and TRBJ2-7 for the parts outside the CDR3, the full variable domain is GAGVSQTPSNKVTEKGKYVELRCDPISGHTALYWYRQSLGQGPEFLIYFQGTGAADDSGLPNDRFFAVRPEGSVSTLKIQRTERGDSAVYLCASSLVRQGRHEQYFGPGTRLTVT.

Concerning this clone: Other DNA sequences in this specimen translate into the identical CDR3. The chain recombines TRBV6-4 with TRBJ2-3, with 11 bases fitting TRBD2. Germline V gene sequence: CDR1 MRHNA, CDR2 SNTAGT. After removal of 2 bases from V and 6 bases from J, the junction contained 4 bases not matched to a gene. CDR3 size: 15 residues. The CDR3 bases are TGTGCCAGCAGTGACGGGACTAGCGGTTCGGATACGCAGTATTTT. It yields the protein CASSDGTSGSDTQYF.

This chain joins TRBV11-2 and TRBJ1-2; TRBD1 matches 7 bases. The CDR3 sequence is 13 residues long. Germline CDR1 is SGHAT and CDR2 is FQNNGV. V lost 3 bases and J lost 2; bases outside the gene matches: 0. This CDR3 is CASSLGQNYGYTF. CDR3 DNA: TGTGCCAGCAGCTTGGGACAGAACTATGGCTACACCTTC.

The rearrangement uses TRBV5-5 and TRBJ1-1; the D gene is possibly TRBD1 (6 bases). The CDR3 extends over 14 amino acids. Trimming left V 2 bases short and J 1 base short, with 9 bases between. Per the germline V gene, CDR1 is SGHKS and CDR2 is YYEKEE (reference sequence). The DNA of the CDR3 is TGTGCCAGCAGCTTTCCGGGACAGAACACTGAAGCTTTCTTT. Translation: CASSFPGQNTEAFF.

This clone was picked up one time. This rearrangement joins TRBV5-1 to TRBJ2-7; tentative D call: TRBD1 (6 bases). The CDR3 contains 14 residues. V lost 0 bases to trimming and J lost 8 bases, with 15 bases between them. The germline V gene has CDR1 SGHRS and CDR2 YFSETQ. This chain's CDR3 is CASSLVGEGEKQYF. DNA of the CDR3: TGCGCCAGCAGCTTGGTGGGAGAGGGGGAAAAGCAGTACTTC. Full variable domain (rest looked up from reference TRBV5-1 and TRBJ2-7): KAGVTQTPRYLIKTRGQQVTLSCSPISGHRSVSWYQQTPGQGLQFLFEYFSETQRNKGNFPGRFSGRQFSNSRSEMNVSTLELGDSALYLCASSLVGEGEKQYFGPGTRLTVT.

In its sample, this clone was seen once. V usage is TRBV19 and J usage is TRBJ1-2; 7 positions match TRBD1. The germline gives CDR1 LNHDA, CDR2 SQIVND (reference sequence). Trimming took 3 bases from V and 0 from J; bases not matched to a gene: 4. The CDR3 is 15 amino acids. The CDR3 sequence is CASSIGQVANYGYTF. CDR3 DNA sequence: TGTGCCAGTAGTATCGGACAGGTAGCTAACTATGGCTACACCTTC.

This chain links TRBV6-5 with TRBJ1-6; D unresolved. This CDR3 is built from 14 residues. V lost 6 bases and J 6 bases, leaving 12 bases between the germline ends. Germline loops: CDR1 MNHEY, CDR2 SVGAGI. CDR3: CASRTGFPNSPLHF. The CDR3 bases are TGTGCCAGCAGGACGGGATTTCCTAATTCACCCCTCCACTTT.

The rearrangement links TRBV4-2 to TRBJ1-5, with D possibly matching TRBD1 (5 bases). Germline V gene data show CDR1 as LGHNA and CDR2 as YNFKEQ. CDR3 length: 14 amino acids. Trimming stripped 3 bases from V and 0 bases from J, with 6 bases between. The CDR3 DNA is TGTGCCAGCAGCCACGACAGTAGCAATCAGCCCCAGCATTTT. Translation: CASSHDSSNQPQHF.

CDR3 sequence reads: CASSLDSESQPQHF. The CDR3 nucleotides read TGTGCCAGCAGTTTAGACAGTGAGAGTCAGCCCCAGCATTTT. The chain joins TRBV27 to TRBJ1-5; D may be TRBD1 (5 bases). This CDR3 region has 14 residues. Germline V gene data show CDR1 as MNHEY and CDR2 as SMNVEV (reference sequence). The V end was cut by 2 bases, the J end by 6 bases, with 11 bases between.

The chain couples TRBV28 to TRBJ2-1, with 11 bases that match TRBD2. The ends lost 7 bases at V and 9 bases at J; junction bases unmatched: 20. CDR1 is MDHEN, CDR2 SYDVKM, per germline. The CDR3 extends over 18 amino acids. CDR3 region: CASTFRLFTSGGLSEQFF. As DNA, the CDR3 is TGTGCCAGCACTTTTAGGCTGTTTACTAGCGGGGGATTGAGTGAGCAGTTCTTC.

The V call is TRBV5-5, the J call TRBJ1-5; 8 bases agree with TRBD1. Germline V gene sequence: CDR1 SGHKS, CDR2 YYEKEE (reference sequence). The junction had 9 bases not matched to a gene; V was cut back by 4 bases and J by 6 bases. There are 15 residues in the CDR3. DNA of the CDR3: TGTGCCAGCAGCCGAGATGGGACAGGATTTCAGCCCCAGCATTTT. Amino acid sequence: CASSRDGTGFQPQHF.